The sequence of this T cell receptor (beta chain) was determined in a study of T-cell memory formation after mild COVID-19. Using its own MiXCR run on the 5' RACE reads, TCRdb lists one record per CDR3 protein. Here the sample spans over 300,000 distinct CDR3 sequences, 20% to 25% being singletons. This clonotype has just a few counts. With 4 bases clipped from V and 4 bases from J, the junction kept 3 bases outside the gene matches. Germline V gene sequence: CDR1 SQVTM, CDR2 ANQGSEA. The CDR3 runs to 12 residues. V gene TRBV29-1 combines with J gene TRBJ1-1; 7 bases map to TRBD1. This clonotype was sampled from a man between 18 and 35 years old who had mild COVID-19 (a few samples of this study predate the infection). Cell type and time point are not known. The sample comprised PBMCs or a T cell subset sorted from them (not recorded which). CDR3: CSVGQGGTEAFF. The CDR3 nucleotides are TGCAGCGTTGGACAGGGAGGCACTGAAGCTTTCTTT. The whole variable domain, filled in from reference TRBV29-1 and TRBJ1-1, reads SAVISQKPSRDICQRGTSLTIQCQVDSQVTMMFWYRQQPGQSLTLIATANQGSEATYESGFVIDKFPISRPNLTFSTLTVSNMSPEDSSIYLCSVGQGGTEAFFGQGTRLTVV.